Included here is one TCR beta chain sequence, with context. The antigen remains unidentified. The CDR3 spans 14 residues. V was pared by 3 bases and J by 3 bases, with 9 bases between. Looked up from germline, CDR1 is MDHEN and CDR2 is SYDVKM. The data belong to a study of CD4 T cells in relation to SARS-CoV-2 and coronaviruses. Turning to the study itself: PBMCs were cultured with antigen for over 8 days before TCR beta sequencing. Of the patients, roughly eight were male, a few female, two Hispanic. Regarding the study as a whole: Monoreactive clones expanded significantly more to SARS-CoV-2 than crossreactive clones did.

This table comes from immunoSEQ multiplex PCR, and its TCRdb copy is limited to in-frame clones, with some not included. Found here are roughly 41,000 clones, 82% of them singletons; the top ten hold over 4%. The J gene is TRBJ1-5, the V gene TRBV28; no reliable D call. The sequenced material came from naive CD4+ T cells from PBMCs, cultured in vitro. Subset denoted: naive CD4+ T cells isolated by negative enrichment. The clonotype was recovered from an adult with COVID-19. CDR3 DNA: TGTGCCAGCAGTTTTACGCTGAACAATCAGCCCCAGCATTTT. Amino acids: CASSFTLNNQPQHF.